This paragraph covers one TCR beta chain sequence. Combining iRepertoire HTBI primers with Arm-PCR of CDR3 regions, the authors built TCR beta libraries. TCRdb reprocessed the multiplex PCR reads via MiXCR and lists one record per CDR3 protein. This repertoire shows 580,000 or so distinct CDR3 sequences, 15% to 20% found once; its top ten account for around 12%. This specimen comes from a study of regulatory T cells in long-lasting Graves disease. The time point was: newly diagnosed GD, antithyroid drugs for less than 3 months. Researchers made the TCR library from RNA that was extracted from PBMCs. V was clipped by 2 bases and J by 10 bases, with 9 bases between them. Germline CDR1 and CDR2: WNHNN and SYGVQD (reference sequence). This CDR3 has 13 residues. This sample also appeared in a second study, on T cells in Graves' hyperthyroidism and ophthalmopathy.

The chain carries TRBV10-1 and TRBJ1-6; unclear D gene. The sequences come from peripheral blood mononuclear cells (PBMCs), collected at new diagnosis, from a patient treated with antithyroid drugs. The sequence was collected from a man in his late teens or twenties with Graves disease. CDR3 DNA: TGCGCCAGCAGTGAGGATCCGGAATCACCCCTCCACTTT. Amino acids: CASSEDPESPLHF.